This TCR beta chain was identified during a study of T cell changes during pregnancy in multiple sclerosis (dated by TCRdb to about 2019). Concerning the study at large: The study examined how the T cell repertoire changed over the course of pregnancy in women with multiple sclerosis.

A remark on this clone: This clone's antigen is unknown. Per-nucleotide qualities are absent, and no much larger clonotype sits a single base away.

The library was prepared using the immunoSEQ multiplex PCR assay. TCRdb took over this immuneACCESS table, retaining in-frame rearrangements with V and J assigned. Such tables are incomplete; in checked studies, under half of the missing clones stem from an unresolved V gene, and the remainder is unexplained. Present in this sample are more than 50,000 clones, 75% to 95% of which were seen just once. The ten top clones hold roughly 1.2% of the sample. The germline V gene supplies CDR1 SNHLY and CDR2 FYNNEI. Between the V and J ends, shortened by 2 bases and 4 bases respectively, the junction contains 17 bases. The CDR3 holds 17 amino acids from the cysteine to the phenylalanine. The CDR3 DNA has 51 bases and is translated from base 1.

The sequence derives from a female donor in good health, enrolled as a control in a pregnancy study. This material consisted of peripheral blood, taken after pregnancy. The rearranged chain carries TRBV2 and TRBJ1-4, with a weak D call of TRBD1 (6 bases match). The CDR3 amino acid sequence is: CASSEFGGGAVNEKLFF. The sequenced DNA: TGTGCCAGCAGTGAATTTGGAGGGGGGGCGGTTAATGAAAAACTGTTTTTT. With the portions outside the CDR3 filled from the reference TRBV2 and TRBJ1-4 genes, the complete variable region becomes EPEVTQTPSHQVTQMGQEVILRCVPISNHLYFYWYRQILGQKVEFLVSFYNNEISEKSEIFDDQFSVERPDGSNFTLKIRSTKLEDSAMYFCASSEFGGGAVNEKLFFGSGTQLSVL.